The sequence of this T cell receptor (beta chain) was determined in a study of tumor and adjacent non-tumor tissue in lung cancer (dated by TCRdb to the late 2010s). Background on the whole study: By cancer type, the cohort comprised eleven to twelve adenocarcinoma patients, a couple of squamous cell carcinoma patients and 1 small cell lung cancer patient. For each patient, one tumor sample and one normal lung sample were taken, giving around 31 paired specimens that underwent TCRbeta CDR3 sequencing. Sequencing generated a total of 130,000,000 or so productive TCRbeta reads, averaging approximately 3.8 million reads per sample. Among the approximately 15 patients, ages ranged from roughly 31 to 80 years, about 10 were men and 5 were women, and disease was TNM stage I to III. The study compared bulk TCRbeta repertoires between lung tumor tissue and matched distant non-tumor lung tissue from 15 lung cancer patients. The study at large found these results: Significantly higher TCR diversity was found in younger patients, and higher tumor TCR diversity was associated with shorter overall and disease-free survival. Peripheral blood was not sequenced, so blood TCRbeta repertoires in these lung cancer patients were not examined. Only 15 patients were included in the cohort, and the need for larger samples and more detailed clinical data was noted by the authors. Significantly higher TCR diversity (inverse Simpson) was observed in tumor tissue than in normal lung tissue (approximately 430 vs 150, P = 0.0075, Mann-Whitney U test). The methods do not name the sequencing platform or mention unique molecular identifiers. A significantly larger cumulative share of the repertoire was made up by the top 100 clones in normal lung than in tumor tissue.

The library was obtained by multiplex PCR. The run used an Illumina HiSeq 2500. TCRbeta libraries were built by three rounds of nested PCR using primers (Table S4), following protocols modified from ARM-PCR. Before sequencing, PCR products in the 200-500 bp range were cut out of the gel and cleaned up using the QIAquick gel extraction kit. The original methods were these. Reads were cleaned using Trimmomatic, were merged into complete CDR3 sequences using FLASH, and were assigned to V(D)J germline segments using MiTCR. VDJtools was used to compute clonal diversity as the inverse Simpson's index. In-frame sequences lacking a premature stop codon were counted as productive reads. TCRdb reworked the public reads: Q25 trimming with fastp, MiXCR clone assembly, productive beta chains retained. Records with the same CDR3 protein are collapsed into one entry carrying the most frequent genes and DNA. The V and J calls here are based on TCRdb, not the publication. In this sample the table shows about 75,000 distinct CDR3 sequences, over 75% of which occur a single time. Approximately 12% of the sample is taken by the ten largest.

The CDR3 runs 12 residues from the cysteine to the phenylalanine. The retained sequence is limited to the CDR3, 36 bases, with the frame set at the first base. The trim is 10 bases for V and 4 bases for J, with a gap of 10 bases between the germline ends. RNA was isolated from bulk, unsorted tissue, and RNA quality was assessed with a NanoDrop ND-1000 and an Agilent 2100. Newly diagnosed lung cancer patients without prior chemotherapy who had been admitted for thoracic surgery in China between August and November 2014 were enrolled as donors. Anyone who had undergone radiotherapy or chemotherapy before, or who had another cancer at the same time, was left out of the study. Surgical tissue pieces of about 1-2.1 cm3 were preserved in RNAlater solution and were kept at -80 degrees C until use. To note about this clonotype: This receptor's antigen is unknown. A much larger clone differs from this one at a single base, so this may be a read error.

Material: lung tumor tissue. The rearrangement joined TRBV12-3 or TRBV12-4 to TRBJ2-2, with the D gene not clear enough to name. This sequence was found in a woman aged 45 to 65 with non-small cell lung cancer. At the DNA level, the sequence is TGTGCCAACACTCGACGCACCGGGGAGCTGTTTTTT. Translated, this gives CANTRRTGELFF.